This T cell receptor (beta chain) appears in the sequencing data of a study of T cell clones after liver transplantation. In the study overall: TCRbeta sequencing after a pre-transplant mixed lymphocyte reaction identified graft-donor-reactive clones, later tracked in post-transplant blood. Study-wide points: Small, mixed patient groups and varying post-transplant times limit these conclusions. Post-transplant, graft-donor-reactive CD4 TCRbeta sequences in blood dropped significantly in 5 of 8 subjects.

Looked up from germline, CDR1 is SGHNT and CDR2 is YENEEA. Trimming took 1 base from V and 4 from J, leaving 5 bases between them. The length of the CDR3 is 13 residues. Sequencing of dividing CFSE-low cells from the MLR defined alloreactive TCRbeta sequences. Pre-transplant recipient cells met graft donor PBMCs, splenocytes, lymph-node cells, or third-party PBMCs. Assay used: immunoSEQ multiplex PCR; TCRdb lists only in-frame clones, some missing. The sample shows thousands of clones, about 30% of them seen only once. Comment on this clone: The antigen is not known.

This sequence joins TRBV11-3 and TRBJ2-1, with unresolved D. The sequenced material came from CD4+ T cells from cultured PBMCs. The origin of this receptor is a human patient who received a liver transplant. Some T cells may possibly be graft donor cells. The CDR3 DNA reads TGTGCCAGCAGCTTAGGCGGTTACAATGAGCAGTTCTTC. It is translated as CASSLGGYNEQFF.